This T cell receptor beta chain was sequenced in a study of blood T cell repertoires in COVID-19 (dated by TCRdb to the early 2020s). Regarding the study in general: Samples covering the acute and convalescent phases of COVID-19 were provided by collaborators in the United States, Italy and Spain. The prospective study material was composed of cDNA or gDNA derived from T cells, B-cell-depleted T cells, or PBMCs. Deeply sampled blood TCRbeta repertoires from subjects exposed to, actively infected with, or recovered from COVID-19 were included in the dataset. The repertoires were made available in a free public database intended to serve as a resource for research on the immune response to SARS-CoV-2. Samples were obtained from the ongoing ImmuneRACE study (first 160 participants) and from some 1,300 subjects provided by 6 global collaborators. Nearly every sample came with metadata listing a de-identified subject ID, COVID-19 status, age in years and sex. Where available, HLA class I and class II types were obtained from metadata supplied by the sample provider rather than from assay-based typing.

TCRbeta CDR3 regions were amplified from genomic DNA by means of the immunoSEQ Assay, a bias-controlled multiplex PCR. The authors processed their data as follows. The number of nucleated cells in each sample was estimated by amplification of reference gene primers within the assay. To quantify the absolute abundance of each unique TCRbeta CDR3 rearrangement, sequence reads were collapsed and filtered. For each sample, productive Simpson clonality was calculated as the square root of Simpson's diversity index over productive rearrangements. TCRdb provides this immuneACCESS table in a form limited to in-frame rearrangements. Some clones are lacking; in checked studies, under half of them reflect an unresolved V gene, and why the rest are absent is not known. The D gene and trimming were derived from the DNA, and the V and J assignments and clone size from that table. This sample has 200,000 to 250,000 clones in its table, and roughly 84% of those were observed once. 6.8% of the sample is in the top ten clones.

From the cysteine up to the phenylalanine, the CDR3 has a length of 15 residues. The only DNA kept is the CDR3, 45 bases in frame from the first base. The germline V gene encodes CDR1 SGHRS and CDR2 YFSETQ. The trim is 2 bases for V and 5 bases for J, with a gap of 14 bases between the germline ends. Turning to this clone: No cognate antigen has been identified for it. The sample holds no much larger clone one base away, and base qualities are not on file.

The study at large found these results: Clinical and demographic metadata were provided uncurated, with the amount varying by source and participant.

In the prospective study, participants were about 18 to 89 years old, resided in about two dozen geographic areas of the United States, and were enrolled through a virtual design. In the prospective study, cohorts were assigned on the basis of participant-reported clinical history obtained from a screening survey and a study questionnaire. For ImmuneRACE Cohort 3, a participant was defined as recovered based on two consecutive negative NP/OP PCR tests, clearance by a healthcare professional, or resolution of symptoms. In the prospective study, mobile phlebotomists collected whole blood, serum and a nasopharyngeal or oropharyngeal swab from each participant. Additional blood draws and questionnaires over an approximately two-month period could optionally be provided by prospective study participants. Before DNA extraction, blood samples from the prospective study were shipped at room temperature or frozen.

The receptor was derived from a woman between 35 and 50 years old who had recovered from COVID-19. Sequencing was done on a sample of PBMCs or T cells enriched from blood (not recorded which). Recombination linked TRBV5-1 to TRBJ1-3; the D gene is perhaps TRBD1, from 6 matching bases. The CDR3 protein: CASSLTGLGRNTIYF. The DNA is TGCGCCAGCAGCTTAACAGGGCTAGGGCGAAACACCATATATTTT.